This TCR beta chain was captured in a study of cytomegalovirus exposure and HLA in healthy donors. Study-level information: Samples from HLA-typed donors yielded 85 million to 95 million unique TCRs in an early data release.

Study-wide findings and caveats: Investigators reported more than 150 TCR beta chains as tied to cytomegalovirus.

V was trimmed by 4 bases and J by 3 bases, leaving 10 bases between them. The CDR3 consists of 13 residues. Germline V gives CDR1 SGHVS, CDR2 FQNEAQ. Primers: 60 Vbeta forward and 13 Jbeta reverse. Generated by immunoSEQ multiplex PCR, the TCRdb table keeps only in-frame clones and is missing some. In the table there are a few hundred thousand clones, about four fifths of which are singletons. On this clone itself: Antigen: not known.

The sequencing sample was made of PBMCs. The gene calls are TRBV7-8 and TRBJ2-7; unclear D gene. The receptor was isolated from a man under 40 in good health and CMV-seronegative. The chain's CDR3 is CASSSRWNYEQYF. The CDR3 bases are TGTGCCAGCAGCTCCAGGTGGAACTACGAGCAGTACTTC.